This T cell receptor (beta chain) is from a study of post-analysis software for immune sequencing data. Study-wide results and limits: Multiple sclerosis was associated with a significant reduction in normalized Chao1 diversity relative to controls.

TCR beta libraries were prepared from cDNA with unique molecular identifiers. Hundreds of thousands of cDNA molecules were obtained from about 0.98 to 11 million T cells. MiXCR, applied by TCRdb to the PCR reads, yields one record per CDR3 protein. The sample yields approximately 690,000 distinct CDR3 sequences, more than 50% seen once. As for this clonotype: Its antigen remains unknown. The junction differs from germline at one of its ends, possibly a read error.

The TCR comes from a girl aged 2-10 years with multiple sclerosis. Sequenced material: blood.

DNA for the CDR3: TGTACCAGCAGCTTGCAGGGTTGGGACTATGGCTACACCTTC. It specifies CTSSLQGWDYGYTF. The gene calls are TRBV5-6 and TRBJ1-2; TRBD1 might be the D (5 bases). The length of the CDR3 is 14 residues. Looked up from germline, CDR1 is SGHDT and CDR2 is YYEEEE. The variable domain in full, with the rest retrieved from reference TRBV5-6 and TRBJ1-2, is DAGVTQSPTHLIKTRGQQVTLRCSPKSGHDTVSWYQQALGQGPQFIFQYYEEEERQRGNFPDRFSGHQFPNYSSELNVNALLLGDSALYLCTSSLQGWDYGYTFGSGTRLTVV.